Following are 29 T cell receptor beta chains from one sample sequenced in a study of identifying expanded T cells in peripheral blood. Clones were sequenced by immunoSEQ multiplex PCR, and TCRdb holds only the in-frame ones, with some missing. The data contain approximately 100,000 clones, around nine tenths of them seen just once; the ten biggest clones take up 17%. Sequencing input: blood. These receptors all stem from a person aged 18 to 75 in good health.

V is TRBV5-1 and J is TRBJ2-2; a weak D match, TRBD1 (6 bases). Trimming took off 7 bases at V and 5 bases at J, with 18 bases between the two ends. CDR3 length: 15 residues. Germline lookup yields CDR1 SGHRS and CDR2 YFSETQ. CDR3 region: CASRLADTGTGELFF. The CDR3 DNA reads TGCGCCAGCCGGCTAGCCGATACAGGGACCGGGGAGCTGTTTTTT. Full variable domain (remainder filled in from reference TRBV5-1 and TRBJ2-2): KAGVTQTPRYLIKTRGQQVTLSCSPISGHRSVSWYQQTPGQGLQFLFEYFSETQRNKGNFPGRFSGRQFSNSRSEMNVSTLELGDSALYLCASRLADTGTGELFFGEGSRLTVL.

The chain links TRBV6-5 to TRBJ2-5; maybe TRBD2 (5 bases). Germline assignment: CDR1 MNHEY and CDR2 SVGAGI. The CDR3 loop spans 16 amino acids. V was shortened by 0 bases and J by 1 base, with 12 bases between the two germline ends. CDR3 DNA: TGTGCCAGCAGTTACTCCGGGATGCTCTTCCAAGAGACCCAGTACTTC. Encoded protein: CASSYSGMLFQETQYF.

This chain uses TRBV5-8 with TRBJ1-6; D unresolved. There are 13 residues in the CDR3. The germline CDR1 and CDR2 sequences are SGHTS and YDEGEE. V was trimmed by 0 bases and J by 10 bases, leaving 8 bases between them. The CDR3 sequence: CASSLERRSPLHF. CDR3 in DNA: TGTGCCAGCAGCTTGGAGCGAAGGTCACCCCTCCACTTT.

The V call is TRBV5-1, the J call TRBJ2-3; TRBD1 aligns across 7 bases. In germline, CDR1 is SGHRS, CDR2 YFSETQ. This CDR3 is 14 amino acids long. V dropped 5 bases and J dropped 2; count of bases not matched to a gene: 5. Here the CDR3 reads CASSLQGPTDTQYF. As DNA, the CDR3 is TGCGCCAGCAGTTTACAGGGGCCCACAGATACGCAGTATTTT.

This clone was recorded once. This sequence joins TRBV6-5 and TRBJ2-5; TRBD2 agrees at 8 bases. The CDR3 contains 15 residues. The V gene's germline CDR1 is MNHEY and CDR2 SVGAGI. With 6 bases clipped from V and 0 bases from J, the junction kept 6 bases outside the gene matches. The CDR3 reads CASSVGGADQETQYF. The DNA of the CDR3 is TGTGCCAGCAGCGTCGGGGGGGCTGACCAAGAGACCCAGTACTTC.

The rearrangement links TRBV7-8 to TRBJ1-6; D is possibly TRBD1 (5 bases). CDR1 and CDR2 from the germline V gene are SGHVS and FQNEAQ. Trimming took 1 base from V and 0 from J, leaving 16 bases between them. CDR3 length: 19 amino acids. The CDR3 sequence: CASSLVWGDRSSYNSPLHF. The CDR3 region has the DNA TGTGCCAGCAGCTTAGTGTGGGGGGATAGGAGCTCCTATAATTCACCCCTCCACTTT.

V and J are TRBV6-5 and TRBJ2-7; weak D call: TRBD2 (5 bases). This CDR3 is 13 amino acids long. The germline CDR1 and CDR2 sequences are MNHEY and SVGAGI. Between the trimmed V and J ends, which lost 2 bases and 0 bases, there was a span of 5 bases. Written as DNA, the CDR3 is TGTGCCAGCAGTTACGACTACTCCTACGAGCAGTACTTC. Translation: CASSYDYSYEQYF.

This clone was observed a handful of times. The chain carries TRBV7-2 and TRBJ2-7; 9 positions match TRBD1. The germline V gene encodes CDR1 SGHTA and CDR2 FQGNSA. V shed 5 bases, J shed 5 bases, and the junction held 10 bases outside the gene matches. The CDR3 has 15 residues. The CDR3 region has the DNA TGTGCCAGCAGCCTAGGGACAGGGTATGAAAACGAGCAGTACTTC. Its protein product is CASSLGTGYENEQYF.

The V gene is TRBV7-2, the J gene TRBJ1-5, with TRBD1 identical over 9 bases. Trimming took 1 base from V and 4 from J; bases not matched to a gene: 8. Germline V gene lookup returns CDR1 SGHTA and CDR2 FQGNSA. The CDR3 loop spans 17 amino acids. CDR3 amino acids: CASSLVGGGQGNQPQHF. CDR3 nucleotides: TGTGCCAGCAGCTTAGTTGGTGGGGGACAGGGAAATCAGCCCCAGCATTTT.

The V and J genes are TRBV6-5 and TRBJ2-3, with 10 nucleotides matching TRBD1. This CDR3 has 15 residues. V lost 5 bases to trimming and J lost 0 bases; unmatched junction nucleotides: 2. CDR1 and CDR2 (germline): MNHEY, SVGAGI. The CDR3 bases are TGTGCCAGCAGTCGACAGGGGGCCAGCACAGATACGCAGTATTTT. Amino acids: CASSRQGASTDTQYF.

This chain joins TRBV7-2 and TRBJ2-7; 9 nucleotides agree with TRBD1. Germline lookup yields CDR1 SGHTA and CDR2 FQGNSA. After removal of 6 bases from V and 6 bases from J, the junction contained 12 bases not matched to a gene. The CDR3 has 15 amino acids. CDR3 protein: CASSSAGTGPLEQYF. CDR3 sequence (DNA): TGTGCCAGCAGTTCGGCCGGGACAGGGCCCCTCGAGCAGTACTTC.

This chain uses TRBV2 with TRBJ1-5, with a possible D match to TRBD1 (6 bases). Germline CDR1 and CDR2: SNHLY and FYNNEI. The V and J ends lost 4 bases and 2 bases respectively, with 6 bases between them. This CDR3 contains 13 residues. The CDR3 spells CASSGQGNQPQHF. For the CDR3, the DNA is TGTGCCAGCAGTGGACAGGGCAATCAGCCCCAGCATTTT.

V and J are TRBV7-9 and TRBJ2-5; no clear D. The J call may be faulty, since TRBJ2-7 better matches the DNA end. Germline assignment: CDR1 SEHNR and CDR2 FQNEAQ (reference sequence). The CDR3 is 13 amino acids. In nucleotides, the CDR3 is TGTGCCAGCAGCTCGCCAGGCTACTACGAGCAGTACTTC. Translated, it gives CASSSPGYYEQYF.

The CDR3, as DNA: TGTGCCAGCAGCGACCGGGGGGGATCAGATGAGCAGTTCTTC. As protein: CASSDRGGSDEQFF. V gene TRBV9 combines with J gene TRBJ2-1, with 8 bases lining up with TRBD2. There are 14 residues in the CDR3. Unmatched junction bases numbered 7, after V lost 3 bases and J lost 8 bases. Germline CDR1 reads SGDLS; CDR2 reads YYNGEE.

This clone was recorded only once. The rearrangement joins TRBV7-2 to TRBJ1-2; a possible D gene is TRBD1 (5 bases). CDR1 SGHTA and CDR2 FQGNSA come from the germline V gene. The CDR3 extends over 15 amino acids. Trimming stripped 5 bases from V and 3 bases from J, with 16 bases between. CDR3 nucleotide sequence: TGTGCCAGCAGCCTCGTGTGGGACGCCGACTATGGCTACACCTTC. This sequence encodes CASSLVWDADYGYTF.

This chain joins TRBV9 and TRBJ2-1; tentatively, D is TRBD1 (6 bases). V was cut by 0 bases and J by 4 bases, with 11 bases left in between. This CDR3 region has 15 residues. Germline CDR1 SGDLS, CDR2 YYNGEE. The CDR3 DNA follows: TGTGCCAGCAGCGTAGATGGGGGCCGATACAATGAGCAGTTCTTC. Its protein is CASSVDGGRYNEQFF.

This clone was seen only a few times. The rearrangement joins TRBV30 to TRBJ1-2; 7 bases match TRBD1. The CDR3 is 14 residues long. The germline CDR1 and CDR2 sequences are GTSNPN and SVGIG (reference sequence). CDR3 in amino acids: CAAEQRGRAYGYTF. In DNA, the CDR3 is TGTGCTGCCGAGCAGAGGGGGCGGGCCTATGGCTACACCTTC. The whole variable domain, remainder taken from reference TRBV30 and TRBJ1-2, is SQTIHQWPATLVQPVGSPLSLECTVEGTSNPNLYWYRQAAGRGLQLLFYSVGIGQISSEVPQNLSASRPQDRQFILSSKKLLLSDSGFYLCAAEQRGRAYGYTFGSGTRLTVV.

The rearrangement joins TRBV4-1 to TRBJ1-1, with no clear D. Germline CDR1 is MGHRA and CDR2 is YSYEKL. This CDR3 region has 12 residues. Trimming left V 1 base short and J 8 bases short, with 8 bases between. The CDR3 DNA follows: TGCGCCAGCAGCCAAGTAGGATTCGAAGCTTTCTTT. This translates into CASSQVGFEAFF.

This clone has just a few counts. The V gene is TRBV21-1, the J gene TRBJ1-6. TRBV21-1 is annotated as a pseudogene. CDR3 length: 11 residues. The CDR3 sequence is CESSYNSPLHF. As DNA, the CDR3 is TGTGAGAGCTCCTATAATTCACCCCTCCACTTT.

The genes are TRBV13 and TRBJ2-5, with D perhaps TRBD1 (5 bases). The CDR3 sequence is 16 residues long. CDR1 PRHDT and CDR2 FYEKMQ come from the germline V gene (reference sequence). V was shortened by 0 bases and J by 5 bases, with 16 bases between the two germline ends. CDR3 loop: CASSLGSGHEYETQYF. As DNA, the CDR3 is TGTGCCAGCAGCTTAGGCTCAGGACACGAGTACGAGACCCAGTACTTC.

The V and J genes are TRBV7-2 and TRBJ1-1; D is unresolved. CDR1 is SGHTA, CDR2 FQGNSA, per germline. Trimming removed 2 bases from V and 2 bases from J, with 6 bases in between. CDR3 length equals 13 residues. The CDR3: CASSLWGNTEAFF. The CDR3 bases are TGTGCCAGCAGCTTATGGGGTAACACTGAAGCTTTCTTT.

This clone came up a few times. The chain joins TRBV7-9 to TRBJ2-2; D remains ambiguous. The V end was cut by 0 bases, the J end by 6 bases, with 2 bases between. This CDR3 spans 12 amino acids. Germline V lookup: CDR1 SEHNR, CDR2 FQNEAQ (reference sequence). CDR3 protein: CASSLAAGELFF. The CDR3 region has the DNA TGTGCCAGCAGCTTAGCGGCCGGGGAGCTGTTTTTT. The complete variable domain, with remaining parts taken from reference TRBV7-9 and TRBJ2-2, reads DTGVSQNPRHKITKRGQNVTFRCDPISEHNRLYWYRQTLGQGPEFLTYFQNEAQLEKSRLLSDRFSAERPKGSFSTLEIQRTEQGDSAMYLCASSLAAGELFFGEGSRLTVL.

The V call is TRBV7-6, the J call TRBJ2-3; 7 nucleotides match TRBD2. Germline lookup yields CDR1 SGHVS and CDR2 FNYEAQ. CDR3 size: 12 residues. V shed 5 bases, J shed 8 bases, and the junction held 4 bases outside the gene matches. This chain's CDR3 is CASSPGRGTQYF. The CDR3 nucleotides are TGTGCCAGCAGCCCGGGGAGGGGTACGCAGTATTTT.

The chain's CDR3 is CASSSGTSNADTQYF. The CDR3 nucleotides read TGTGCCAGCAGCTCCGGGACTAGTAACGCAGATACGCAGTATTTT. The V and J genes are TRBV5-8 and TRBJ2-3; TRBD2 matches 8 bases. In germline, CDR1 is SGHTS, CDR2 YDEGEE. Trimming at V came to 3 bases and at J to 4 bases, leaving 7 bases not matched to a gene. CDR3 length: 15 amino acids.

The chain carries TRBV2 and TRBJ2-2; D gene unclear. Germline values: CDR1 SNHLY, CDR2 FYNNEI. The length of the CDR3 is 11 residues. Deletions cut 4 bases from V and 6 bases from J, with 3 bases between. CDR3 loop: CASSGAGELFF. CDR3 DNA sequence: TGTGCCAGCAGTGGCGCCGGGGAGCTGTTTTTT.

This chain uses TRBV5-6 with TRBJ1-5; no reliable D call. The CDR3 runs 12 residues. Trimming removed 4 bases from V and 3 bases from J, with 5 bases in between. Germline values: CDR1 SGHDT, CDR2 YYEEEE. CDR3 residues: CASSLPNQPQHF. As DNA, the CDR3 is TGTGCCAGCAGCCTACCCAATCAGCCCCAGCATTTT.

Only one count was recorded for this clone. The CDR3 region is CASRGWKTGEDQETQYF. The CDR3 DNA follows: TGTGCCAGCAGAGGATGGAAGACAGGGGAGGACCAAGAGACCCAGTACTTC. This chain links TRBV2 with TRBJ2-5; 8 nucleotides line up with TRBD1. The germline CDR1 and CDR2 sequences are SNHLY and FYNNEI. This CDR3 is built from 17 residues. V trimming: 6 bases; J trimming: 0 bases; junction bases outside the gene matches: 12.

This clone was picked up one time. The chain employs TRBV18 and TRBJ2-5, with a tentative D call TRBD1 (6 bases). Trimming left V 6 bases short and J 5 bases short, with 28 bases between. The CDR3 sequence is 18 residues long. Germline V gene data show CDR1 as KGHSH and CDR2 as LQKENI. The CDR3 nucleotides read TGTGCCAGCTCCCCGCAACCAGTTACAGGGCCGACCGAGGAGACCCAGTACTTC. Translating it yields CASSPQPVTGPTEETQYF.

V usage is TRBV19 and J usage is TRBJ1-1; the match to TRBD1 covers 7 bases. Trimming removed 4 bases from V and 1 base from J; junction bases left unmatched: 9. The CDR3 has 16 amino acids. Germline CDR1 and CDR2: LNHDA and SQIVND (reference sequence). CDR3 in amino acids: CASSTLTGTENTEAFF. The CDR3 DNA follows: TGTGCCAGTAGTACCCTTACCGGGACAGAGAACACTGAAGCTTTCTTT.